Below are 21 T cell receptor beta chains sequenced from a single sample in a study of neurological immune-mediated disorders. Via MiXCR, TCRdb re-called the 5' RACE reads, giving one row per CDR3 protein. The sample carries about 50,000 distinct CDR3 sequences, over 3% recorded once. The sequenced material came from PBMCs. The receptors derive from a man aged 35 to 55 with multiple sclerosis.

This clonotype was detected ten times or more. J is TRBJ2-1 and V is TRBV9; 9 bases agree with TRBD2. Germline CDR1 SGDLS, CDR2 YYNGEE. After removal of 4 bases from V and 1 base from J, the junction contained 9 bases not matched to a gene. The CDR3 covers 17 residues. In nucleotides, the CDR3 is TGTGCCAGCAGCAAAAATAGCGGGGGCCTATCCTACAATGAGCAGTTCTTC. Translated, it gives CASSKNSGGLSYNEQFF.

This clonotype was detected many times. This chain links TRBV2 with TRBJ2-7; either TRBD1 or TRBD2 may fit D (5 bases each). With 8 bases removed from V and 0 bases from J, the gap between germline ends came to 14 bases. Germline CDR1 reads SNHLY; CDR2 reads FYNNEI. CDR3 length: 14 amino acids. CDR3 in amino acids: CASAGRGTSYEQYF. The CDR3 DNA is TGTGCCAGCGCGGGTAGAGGGACCTCCTACGAGCAGTACTTC. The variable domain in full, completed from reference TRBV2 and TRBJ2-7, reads EPEVTQTPSHQVTQMGQEVILRCVPISNHLYFYWYRQILGQKVEFLVSFYNNEISEKSEIFDDQFSVERPDGSNFTLKIRSTKLEDSAMYFCASAGRGTSYEQYFGPGTRLTVT.

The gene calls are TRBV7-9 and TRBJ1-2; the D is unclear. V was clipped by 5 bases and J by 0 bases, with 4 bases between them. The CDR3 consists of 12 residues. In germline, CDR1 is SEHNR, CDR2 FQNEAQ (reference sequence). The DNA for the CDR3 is TGTGCCAGCAGCAAACCTAACTATGGCTACACCTTC. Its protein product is CASSKPNYGYTF. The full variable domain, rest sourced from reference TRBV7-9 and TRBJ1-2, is DTGVSQNPRHKITKRGQNVTFRCDPISEHNRLYWYRQTLGQGPEFLTYFQNEAQLEKSRLLSDRFSAERPKGSFSTLEIQRTEQGDSAMYLCASSKPNYGYTFGSGTRLTVV.

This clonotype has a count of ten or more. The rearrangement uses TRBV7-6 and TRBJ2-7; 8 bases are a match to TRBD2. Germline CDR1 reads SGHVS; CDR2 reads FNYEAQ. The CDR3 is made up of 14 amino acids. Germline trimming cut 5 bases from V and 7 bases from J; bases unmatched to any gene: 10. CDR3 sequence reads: CASSPVAGRREQYF. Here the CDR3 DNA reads TGTGCCAGCAGCCCAGTAGCGGGGCGGAGAGAGCAGTACTTC.

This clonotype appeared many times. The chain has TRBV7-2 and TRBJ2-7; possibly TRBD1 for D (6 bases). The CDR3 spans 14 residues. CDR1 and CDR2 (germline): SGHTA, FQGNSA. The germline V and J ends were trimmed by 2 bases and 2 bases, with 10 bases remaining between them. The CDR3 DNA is TGTGCCAGCAGCTTATTGGGGGCCCCCTACGAGCAGTACTTC. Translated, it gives CASSLLGAPYEQYF.

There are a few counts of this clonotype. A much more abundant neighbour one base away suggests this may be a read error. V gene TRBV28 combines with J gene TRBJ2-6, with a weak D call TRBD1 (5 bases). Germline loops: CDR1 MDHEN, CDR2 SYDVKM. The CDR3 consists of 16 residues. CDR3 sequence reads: CASSLNKGAGAKVLTF. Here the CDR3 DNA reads TGTGCCAGCAGTTTGAACAAAGGGGCTGGGGCCAAAGTCCTGACTTTC.

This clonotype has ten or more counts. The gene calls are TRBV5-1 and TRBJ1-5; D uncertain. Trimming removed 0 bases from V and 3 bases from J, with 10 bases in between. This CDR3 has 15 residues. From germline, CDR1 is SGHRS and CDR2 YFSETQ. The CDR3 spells CASSLEGAPNQPQHF. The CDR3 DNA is TGCGCCAGCAGCTTGGAGGGCGCCCCCAATCAGCCCCAGCATTTT.

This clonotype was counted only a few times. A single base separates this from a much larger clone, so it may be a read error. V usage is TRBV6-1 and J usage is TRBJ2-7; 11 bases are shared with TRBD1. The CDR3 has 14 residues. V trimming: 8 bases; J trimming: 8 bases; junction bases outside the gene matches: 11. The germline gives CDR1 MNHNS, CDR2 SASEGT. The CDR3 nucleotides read TGTGCCAGCTCCCAAAGGACAGGGGGCGACAAGCAGTACTTC. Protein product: CASSQRTGGDKQYF.

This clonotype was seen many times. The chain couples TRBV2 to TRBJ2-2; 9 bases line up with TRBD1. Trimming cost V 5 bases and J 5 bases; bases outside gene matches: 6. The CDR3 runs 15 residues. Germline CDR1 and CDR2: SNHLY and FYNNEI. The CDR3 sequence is CASSKDRGGTGELFF. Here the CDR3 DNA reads TGTGCCAGCAGTAAGGACAGGGGAGGAACCGGGGAGCTGTTTTTT.

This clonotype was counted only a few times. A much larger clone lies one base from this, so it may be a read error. DNA of the CDR3: TGTGCCATCAGTGAAAGGGTTGCTGAAGCTTTCTTT. It yields the protein CAISERVAEAFF. The chain is built from TRBV10-3 and TRBJ1-1, with D uncertain. The germline gives CDR1 ENHRY, CDR2 SYGVKD. Trimming took 3 bases from V and 6 from J, leaving 8 bases between them. The CDR3 is 12 residues long.

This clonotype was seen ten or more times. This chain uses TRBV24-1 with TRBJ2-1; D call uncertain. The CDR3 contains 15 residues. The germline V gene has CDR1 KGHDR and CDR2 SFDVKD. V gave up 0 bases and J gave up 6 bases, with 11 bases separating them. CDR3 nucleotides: TGTGCCACCAGTGATTTGTCAGTACCGAGCAATGAGCAGTTCTTC. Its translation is CATSDLSVPSNEQFF.

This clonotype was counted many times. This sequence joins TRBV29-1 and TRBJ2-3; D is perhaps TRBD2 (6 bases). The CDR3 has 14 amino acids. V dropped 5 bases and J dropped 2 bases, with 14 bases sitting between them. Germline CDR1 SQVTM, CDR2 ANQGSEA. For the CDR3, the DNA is TGCAGCGTTTGGCGGGACCAACTCACAGATACGCAGTATTTT. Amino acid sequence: CSVWRDQLTDTQYF.

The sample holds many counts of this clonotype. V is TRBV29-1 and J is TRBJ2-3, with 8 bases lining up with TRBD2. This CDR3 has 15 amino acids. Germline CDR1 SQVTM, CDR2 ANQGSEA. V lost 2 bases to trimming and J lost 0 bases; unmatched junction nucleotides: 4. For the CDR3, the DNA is TGCAGCGTTGAACTAGCGGGCCATAGCACAGATACGCAGTATTTT. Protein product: CSVELAGHSTDTQYF.

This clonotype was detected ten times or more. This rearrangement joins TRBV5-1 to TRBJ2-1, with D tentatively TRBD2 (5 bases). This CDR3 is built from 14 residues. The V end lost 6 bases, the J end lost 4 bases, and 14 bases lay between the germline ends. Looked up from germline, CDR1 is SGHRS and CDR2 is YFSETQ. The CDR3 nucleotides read TGCGCCAGCAAGGACTCTTCCCCTTACAATGAGCAGTTCTTC. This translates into CASKDSSPYNEQFF.

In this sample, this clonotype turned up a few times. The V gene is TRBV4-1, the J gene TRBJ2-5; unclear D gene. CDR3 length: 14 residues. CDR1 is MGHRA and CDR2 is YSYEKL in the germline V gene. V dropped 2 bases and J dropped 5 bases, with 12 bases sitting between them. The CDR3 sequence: CASSQPERIETQYF. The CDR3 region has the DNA TGCGCCAGCAGCCAACCTGAAAGGATCGAGACCCAGTACTTC.

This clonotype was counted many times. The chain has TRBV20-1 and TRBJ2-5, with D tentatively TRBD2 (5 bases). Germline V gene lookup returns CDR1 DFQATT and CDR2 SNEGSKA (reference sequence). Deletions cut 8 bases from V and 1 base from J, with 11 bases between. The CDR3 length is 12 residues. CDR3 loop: CSLSRGQETQYF. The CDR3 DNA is TGCAGTTTATCCCGGGGCCAAGAGACCCAGTACTTC.

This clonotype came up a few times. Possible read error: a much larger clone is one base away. This chain's CDR3 is CASSASTGKNTGELFF. The CDR3 nucleotides are TGCGCCAGCAGCGCGTCCACCGGGAAGAACACCGGGGAGCTGTTTTTT. The chain is built from TRBV5-1 and TRBJ2-2, with D perhaps TRBD2 (5 bases). Between the trimmed V and J ends, which lost 4 bases and 1 base, there was a span of 14 bases. Germline assignment: CDR1 SGHRS and CDR2 YFSETQ. The CDR3 consists of 16 residues.

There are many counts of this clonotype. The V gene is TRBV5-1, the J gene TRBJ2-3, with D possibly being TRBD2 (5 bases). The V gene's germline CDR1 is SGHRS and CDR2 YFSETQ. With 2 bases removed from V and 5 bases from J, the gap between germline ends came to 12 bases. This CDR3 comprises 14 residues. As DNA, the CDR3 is TGCGCCAGCAGCTTCCGAGGGTTGGGAGATACGCAGTATTTT. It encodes CASSFRGLGDTQYF.

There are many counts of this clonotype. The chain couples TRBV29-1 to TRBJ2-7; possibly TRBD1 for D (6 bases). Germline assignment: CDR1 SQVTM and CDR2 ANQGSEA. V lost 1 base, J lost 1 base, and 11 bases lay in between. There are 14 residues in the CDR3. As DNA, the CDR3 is TGCAGCGTTGAAGGCAGGGGTAAATCCTACGAGCAGTACTTC. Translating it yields CSVEGRGKSYEQYF.

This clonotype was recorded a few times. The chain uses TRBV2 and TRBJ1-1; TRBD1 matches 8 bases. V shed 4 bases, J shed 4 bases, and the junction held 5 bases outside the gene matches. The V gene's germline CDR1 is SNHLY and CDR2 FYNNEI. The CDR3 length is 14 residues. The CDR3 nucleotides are TGTGCCAGCAGTGCCGCTACAGGGGGCACTGAAGCTTTCTTT. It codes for CASSAATGGTEAFF.

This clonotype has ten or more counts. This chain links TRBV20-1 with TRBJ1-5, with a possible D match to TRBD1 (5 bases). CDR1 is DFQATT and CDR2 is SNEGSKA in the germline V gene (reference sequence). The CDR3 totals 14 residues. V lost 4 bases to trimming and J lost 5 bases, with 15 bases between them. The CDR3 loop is CSAKWGSSYQPQHF. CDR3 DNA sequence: TGCAGTGCTAAGTGGGGCAGCTCTTATCAGCCCCAGCATTTT.